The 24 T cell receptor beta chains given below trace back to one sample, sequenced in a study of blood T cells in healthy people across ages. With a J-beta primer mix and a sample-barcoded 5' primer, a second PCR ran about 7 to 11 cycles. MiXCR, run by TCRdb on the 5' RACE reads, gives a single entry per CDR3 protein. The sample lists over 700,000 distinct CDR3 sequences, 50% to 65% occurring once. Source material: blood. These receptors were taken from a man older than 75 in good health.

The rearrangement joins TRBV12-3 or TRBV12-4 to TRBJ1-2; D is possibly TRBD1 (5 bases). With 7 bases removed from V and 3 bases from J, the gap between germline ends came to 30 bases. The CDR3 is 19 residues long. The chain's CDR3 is CASTTKVMTARWSDYGYTF. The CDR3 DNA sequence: TGTGCCAGCACCACAAAGGTCATGACAGCGAGGTGGAGCGACTATGGCTACACCTTC.

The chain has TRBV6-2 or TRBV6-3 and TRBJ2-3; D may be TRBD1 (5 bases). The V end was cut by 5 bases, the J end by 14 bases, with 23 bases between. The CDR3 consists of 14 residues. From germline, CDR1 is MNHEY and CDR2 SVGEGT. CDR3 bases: TGTGCCAGCAGTCGGGTAGGGGCGGTGAGATACGCGTATTTT. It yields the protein CASSRVGAVRYAYF.

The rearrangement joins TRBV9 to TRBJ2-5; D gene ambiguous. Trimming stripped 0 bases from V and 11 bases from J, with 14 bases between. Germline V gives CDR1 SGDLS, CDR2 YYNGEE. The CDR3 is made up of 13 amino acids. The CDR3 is CASSVGSVNEQYF. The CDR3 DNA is TGTGCCAGCAGCGTAGGGTCAGTTAATGAGCAGTACTTC.

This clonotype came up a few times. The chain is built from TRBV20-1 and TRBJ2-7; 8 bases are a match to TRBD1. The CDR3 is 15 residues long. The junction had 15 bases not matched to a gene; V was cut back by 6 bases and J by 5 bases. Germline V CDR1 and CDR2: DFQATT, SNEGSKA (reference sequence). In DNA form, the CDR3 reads TGCAGTGCCACCACAGGGGGAGGATCCTTGGACGAGCAGTACTTC. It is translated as CSATTGGGSLDEQYF.

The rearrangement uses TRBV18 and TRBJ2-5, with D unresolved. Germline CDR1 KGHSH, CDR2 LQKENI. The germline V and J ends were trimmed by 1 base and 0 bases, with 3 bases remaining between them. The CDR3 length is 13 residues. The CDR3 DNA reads TGTGCCAGCTCACCACTGAACCAAGAGACCCAGTACTTC. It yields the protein CASSPLNQETQYF.

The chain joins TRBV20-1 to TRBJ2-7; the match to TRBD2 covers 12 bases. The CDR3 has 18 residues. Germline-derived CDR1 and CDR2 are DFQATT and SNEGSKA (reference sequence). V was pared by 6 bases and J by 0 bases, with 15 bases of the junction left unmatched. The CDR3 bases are TGCAGTGCCAGTTGGAAGACTAGCGGGAGACGGTACTCCTACGAGCAGTACTTC. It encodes CSASWKTSGRRYSYEQYF.

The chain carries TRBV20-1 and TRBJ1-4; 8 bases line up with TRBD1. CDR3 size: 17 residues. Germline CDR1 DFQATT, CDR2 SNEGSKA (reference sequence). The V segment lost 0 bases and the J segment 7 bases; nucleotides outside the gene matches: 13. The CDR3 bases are TGCAGTGCTAGAGACCCACAGGGGGGATGGTATAGTGAAAAACTGTTTTTT. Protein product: CSARDPQGGWYSEKLFF.

DNA of the CDR3: TGTGCCAGCAGTGAATCCCCCCCACGGGAGGGCCAGGGGGAGACCCAGTACTTC. Protein product: CASSESPPREGQGETQYF. This chain joins TRBV2 and TRBJ2-5; 8 bases match TRBD2. V shed 2 bases and J 5 bases; nucleotides not matched to a gene: 16. The CDR3 consists of 18 residues. Germline-derived CDR1 and CDR2 are SNHLY and FYNNEI.

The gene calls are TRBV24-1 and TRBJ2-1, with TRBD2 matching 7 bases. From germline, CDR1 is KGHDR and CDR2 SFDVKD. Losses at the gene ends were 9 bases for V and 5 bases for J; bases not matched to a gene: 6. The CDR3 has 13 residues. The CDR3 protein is CATAGEAHNEQFF. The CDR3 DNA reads TGTGCCACCGCGGGAGAGGCCCACAATGAGCAGTTCTTC.

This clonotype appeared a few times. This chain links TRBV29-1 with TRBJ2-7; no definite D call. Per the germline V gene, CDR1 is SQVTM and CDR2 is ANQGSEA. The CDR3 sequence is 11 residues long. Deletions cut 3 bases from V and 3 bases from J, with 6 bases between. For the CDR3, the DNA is TGCAGCGTTGAGTTTGTCTACGAGCAGTACTTC. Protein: CSVEFVYEQYF.

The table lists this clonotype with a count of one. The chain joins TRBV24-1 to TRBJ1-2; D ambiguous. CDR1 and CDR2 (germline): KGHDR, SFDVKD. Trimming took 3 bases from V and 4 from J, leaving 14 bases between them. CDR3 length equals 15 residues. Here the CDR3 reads CATSDPILGPYGYTF. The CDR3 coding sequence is TGTGCCACCAGTGATCCCATTCTAGGACCCTATGGCTACACCTTC.

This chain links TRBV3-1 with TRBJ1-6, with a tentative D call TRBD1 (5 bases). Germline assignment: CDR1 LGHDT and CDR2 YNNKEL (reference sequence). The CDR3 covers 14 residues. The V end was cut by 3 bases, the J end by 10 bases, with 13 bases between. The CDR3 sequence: CASSQPGTGSPLHF. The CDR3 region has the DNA TGTGCCAGCAGCCAGCCAGGGACGGGATCACCCCTCCACTTT.

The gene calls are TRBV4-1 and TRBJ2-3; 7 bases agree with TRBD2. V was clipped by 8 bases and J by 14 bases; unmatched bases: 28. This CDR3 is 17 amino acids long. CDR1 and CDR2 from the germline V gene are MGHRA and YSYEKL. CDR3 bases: TGCGCCAGCGCCCCGGTCGGGCTAGCGGAAAAGCACAGATACGCGTATTTT. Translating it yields CASAPVGLAEKHRYAYF.

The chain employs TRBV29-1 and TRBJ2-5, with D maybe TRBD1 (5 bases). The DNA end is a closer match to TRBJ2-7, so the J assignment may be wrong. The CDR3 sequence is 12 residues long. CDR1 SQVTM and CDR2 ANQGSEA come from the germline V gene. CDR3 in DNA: TGCAGCGTTGAATGGGGCCGAAACGAGCAGTACTTC. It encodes CSVEWGRNEQYF.

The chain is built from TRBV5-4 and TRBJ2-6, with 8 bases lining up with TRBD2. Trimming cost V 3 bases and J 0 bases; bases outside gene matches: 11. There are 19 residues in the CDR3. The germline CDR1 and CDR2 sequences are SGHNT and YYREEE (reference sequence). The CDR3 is CASSSGGRGGSSGANVLTF. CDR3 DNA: TGTGCCAGCAGCTCGGGGGGGAGGGGCGGATCCTCTGGGGCCAACGTCCTGACTTTC.

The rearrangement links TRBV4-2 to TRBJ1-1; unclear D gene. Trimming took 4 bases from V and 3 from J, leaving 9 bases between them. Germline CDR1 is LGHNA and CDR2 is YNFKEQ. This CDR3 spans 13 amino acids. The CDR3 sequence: CASSRTSDTEAFF. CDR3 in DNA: TGTGCCAGCAGCCGGACGTCGGACACTGAAGCTTTCTTT.

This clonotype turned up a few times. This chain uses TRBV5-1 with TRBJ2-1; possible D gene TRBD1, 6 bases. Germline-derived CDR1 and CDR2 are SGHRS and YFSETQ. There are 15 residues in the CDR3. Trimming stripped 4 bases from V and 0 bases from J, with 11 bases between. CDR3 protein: CASSGTGSSYNEQFF. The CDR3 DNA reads TGCGCCAGCAGCGGAACAGGGAGCTCCTACAATGAGCAGTTCTTC.

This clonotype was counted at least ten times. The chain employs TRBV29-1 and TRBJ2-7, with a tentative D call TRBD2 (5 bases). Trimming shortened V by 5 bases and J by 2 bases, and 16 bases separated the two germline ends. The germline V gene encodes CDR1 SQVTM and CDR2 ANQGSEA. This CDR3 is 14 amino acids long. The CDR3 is CSVLLGISAYEQYF. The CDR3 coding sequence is TGCAGCGTTTTACTAGGGATCTCCGCCTACGAGCAGTACTTC.

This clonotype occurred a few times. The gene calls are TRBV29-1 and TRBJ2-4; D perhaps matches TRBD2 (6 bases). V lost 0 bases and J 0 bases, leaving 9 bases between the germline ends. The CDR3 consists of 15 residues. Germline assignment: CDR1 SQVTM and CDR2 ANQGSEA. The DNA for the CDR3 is TGCAGCGTTGAAGATGCGGGATTAGCCAAAAACATTCAGTACTTC. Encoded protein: CSVEDAGLAKNIQYF.

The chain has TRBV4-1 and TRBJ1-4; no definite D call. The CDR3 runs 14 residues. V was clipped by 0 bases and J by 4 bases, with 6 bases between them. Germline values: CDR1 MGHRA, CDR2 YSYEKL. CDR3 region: CASSQDTDNEKLFF. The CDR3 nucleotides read TGCGCCAGCAGCCAAGACACGGATAATGAAAAACTGTTTTTT.

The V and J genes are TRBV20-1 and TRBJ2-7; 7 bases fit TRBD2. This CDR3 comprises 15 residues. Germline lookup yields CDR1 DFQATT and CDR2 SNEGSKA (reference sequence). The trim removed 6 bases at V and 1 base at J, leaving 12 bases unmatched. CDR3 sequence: CSATRGAGVSYEQYF. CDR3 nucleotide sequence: TGCAGTGCCACGAGAGGGGCGGGAGTTTCCTACGAGCAGTACTTC.

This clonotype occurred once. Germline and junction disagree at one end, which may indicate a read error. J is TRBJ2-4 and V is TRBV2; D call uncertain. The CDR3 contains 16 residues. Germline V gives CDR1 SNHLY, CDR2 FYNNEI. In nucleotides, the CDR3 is TGCGCCAGCAGTTCTGGACCCCCGGTGGCCAAAAACATTCAGTACTTC. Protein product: CASSSGPPVAKNIQYF.

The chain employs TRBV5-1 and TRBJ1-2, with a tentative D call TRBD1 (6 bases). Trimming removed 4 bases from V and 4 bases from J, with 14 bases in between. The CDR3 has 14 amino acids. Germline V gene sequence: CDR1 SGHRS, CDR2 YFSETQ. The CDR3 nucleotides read TGCGCCAGCAGCGCGGCGGGGGCAGGCTATGGCTACACCTTC. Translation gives CASSAAGAGYGYTF.

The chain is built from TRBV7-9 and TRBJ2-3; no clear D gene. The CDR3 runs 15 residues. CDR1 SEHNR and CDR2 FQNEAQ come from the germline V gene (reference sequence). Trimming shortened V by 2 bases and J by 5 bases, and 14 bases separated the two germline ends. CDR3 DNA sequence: TGTGCCAGCAGCTTATTGACGGGTTCAATAGATACGCAGTATTTT. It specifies CASSLLTGSIDTQYF. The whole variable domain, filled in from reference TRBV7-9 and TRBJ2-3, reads DTGVSQNPRHKITKRGQNVTFRCDPISEHNRLYWYRQTLGQGPEFLTYFQNEAQLEKSRLLSDRFSAERPKGSFSTLEIQRTEQGDSAMYLCASSLLTGSIDTQYFGPGTRLTVL.